This T cell receptor (beta chain) was recovered during a study of OX40 agonist ivuxolimab in advanced cancers. TCRdb keeps only in-frame clones here, not all; method: immunoSEQ multiplex PCR. Seen here are roughly 70,000 clones, 85% observed once, and the top ten hold about 0.57%. Autoimmune disease history or systemic immunosuppression led to patient exclusion. Trimming removed 5 bases from V and 8 bases from J, with 18 bases in between. CDR1 is SGHTA, CDR2 FQGTGA, per germline. The CDR3 extends over 14 amino acids. The input for sequencing was CD4+ or CD8+ T cells sorted from blood, taken in a trial of the OX40 agonist ivuxolimab. The chain uses TRBV7-3 and TRBJ1-2, with D perhaps TRBD1 (6 bases). This sequence originates from an adult with an advanced solid tumor such as melanoma, head and neck, liver or kidney cancer. The CDR3, as DNA: TGTGCCAGCAGCCCCGACCGGAGCAGGGGCGGCTACACCTTC. Protein: CASSPDRSRGGYTF.